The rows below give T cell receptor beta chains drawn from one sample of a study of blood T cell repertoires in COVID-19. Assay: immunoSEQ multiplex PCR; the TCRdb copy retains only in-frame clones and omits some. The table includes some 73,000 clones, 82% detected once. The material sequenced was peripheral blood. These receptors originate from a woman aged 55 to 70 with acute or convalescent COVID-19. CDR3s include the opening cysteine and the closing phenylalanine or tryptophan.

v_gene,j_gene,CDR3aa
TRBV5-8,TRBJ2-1,CASSYGQGLSEDEQFF
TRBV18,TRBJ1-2,CASSPGQQVGYTF
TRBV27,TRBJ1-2,CASSSGVALGYTF
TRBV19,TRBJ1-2,CASSIDRFGRGGYTF
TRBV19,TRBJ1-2,CASSISGGNYGYTF
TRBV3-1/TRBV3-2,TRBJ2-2,CASISSGGPTGELFF
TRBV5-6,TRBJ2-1,CASSLSGGGAVNNEQFF
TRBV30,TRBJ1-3,CAWRRDRWERGIYF
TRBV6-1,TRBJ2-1,CASSEAAGQPYNEQFF
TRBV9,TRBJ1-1,CASSLAGGLNTEAFF
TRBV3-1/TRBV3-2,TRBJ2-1,CASSHRAGGFWNEQFF
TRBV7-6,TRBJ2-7,CASSLAEGSYEQYF
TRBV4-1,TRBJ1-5,CASSPGTVSNQPQHF
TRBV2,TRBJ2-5,CASRDDRSQETQYF
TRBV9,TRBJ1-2,CASSGTGEEGDGYTF
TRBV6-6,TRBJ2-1,CASSYPPTSGYEQFF
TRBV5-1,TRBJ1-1,CASSLEALMNTEAFF
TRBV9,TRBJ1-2,CASSVVEGGIGYTF
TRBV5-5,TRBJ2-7,CASSTAGSYEQYF
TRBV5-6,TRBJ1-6,CASSNFLDSPLHF
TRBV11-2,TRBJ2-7,CASSPFGTPYYEQYF
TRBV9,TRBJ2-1,CASSVASQGYEQFF
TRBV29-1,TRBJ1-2,CSVDSRDYGYTF
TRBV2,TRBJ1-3,CASSADRGNTIYF
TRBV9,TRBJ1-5,CASSVRDRGGESNQPQHF
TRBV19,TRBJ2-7,CASSFGQGPPLGEQYF
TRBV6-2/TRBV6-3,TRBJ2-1,CASSYSVGQGRAYNEQFF
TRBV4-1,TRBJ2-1,CASKNLGSGEQFF
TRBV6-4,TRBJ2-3,CASSVTALDTDTQYF
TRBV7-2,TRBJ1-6,CASSPPRRLKTSPLHF
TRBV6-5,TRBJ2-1,CASSSRSGLAGVEQFF
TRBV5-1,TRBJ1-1,CASSLVGGETEAFF
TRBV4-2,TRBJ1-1,CASSHLFGGQGRRRGTEAFF
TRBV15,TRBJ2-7,CATSTGLAGTEQYF
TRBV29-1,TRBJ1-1,CSVGQGGTEAFF
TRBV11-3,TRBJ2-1,CASSLGAGGHNEQFF
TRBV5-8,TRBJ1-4,CASSHYRTGTTEKLFF
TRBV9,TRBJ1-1,CASSVVLSDTQAFF
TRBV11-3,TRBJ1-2,CASSTRLTGLGYTF
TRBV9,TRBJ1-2,CASSADRQGVAYGYTF
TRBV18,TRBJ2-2,CASRPPSTGELFF
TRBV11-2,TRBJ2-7,CASSYTKGRTSAYYEQYF
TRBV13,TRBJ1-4,CASSLGRGGKLFF
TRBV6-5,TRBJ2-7,CASIMGQSYEQYF
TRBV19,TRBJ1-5,CASSVRPQGREQPQHF
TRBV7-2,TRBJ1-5,CASSPGTGHNQPQHF
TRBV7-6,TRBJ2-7,CASSLDIQGPRYEQYF
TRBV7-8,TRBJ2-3,CASSRAGNTDTQYF
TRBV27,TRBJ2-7,CASSLWRGMSDRVYEQYF
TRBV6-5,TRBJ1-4,CASSYYPRGEKLFF
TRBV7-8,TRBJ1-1,CASSLYTRPRTVNTEAFF
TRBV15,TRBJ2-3,CATSSRDTQYF
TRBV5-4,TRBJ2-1,CASSKTGVQFF
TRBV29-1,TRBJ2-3,CSVLQFSTDTQYF
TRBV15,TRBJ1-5,CATSRGTGGYQPQHF